Below, 10 T cell receptor beta chains from the same sample are listed, as sequenced in a study of beta chain features in type 1 diabetes (dated by TCRdb to 2016 to 2018). Receptor libraries were prepared by the immunoSEQ multiplex PCR assay. The entire amount of isolated RNA was reverse transcribed using the High Capacity cDNA Reverse Transcription Kit, so the sequenced TCRB transcripts were expressed ones. TCRdb retrieved this table from immuneACCESS and kept in-frame rearrangements only. Not all clones are present; in checked studies, unresolved V genes account for under half, and no reason is known for the remainder. The sample table records about 140,000 clones; about a tenth of these occur just once. The ten largest clonotypes hold 0.65% of the sample. Sequencing used central memory CD4+ T cells from blood. Receptor source: a woman aged 40 to 50 in good health.

This clone was recorded at least ten times. The chain uses TRBV27 and TRBJ1-5; D call uncertain. The CDR3 length is 12 residues. V was trimmed by 3 bases and J by 3 bases, leaving 3 bases between them. Per germline, CDR1 MNHEY and CDR2 SMNVEV (reference sequence). As DNA, the CDR3 is TGTGCCAGCAGTTTTATCAATCAGCCCCAGCATTTT. Translated: CASSFINQPQHF.

The chain recombines TRBV5-1 with TRBJ2-7; 8 positions match TRBD1. There are 12 residues in the CDR3. V trimming: 4 bases; J trimming: 4 bases; junction bases outside the gene matches: 1. Per germline, CDR1 SGHRS and CDR2 YFSETQ. The CDR3 loop is CASSTGGYEQYF. The CDR3 bases are TGCGCCAGCAGCACAGGGGGTTACGAGCAGTACTTC.

CDR3 loop: CASSKWTGQGNTEAFF. In DNA, the CDR3 is TGTGCCAGCAGCAAATGGACGGGACAGGGGAACACTGAAGCTTTCTTT. The chain is built from TRBV13 and TRBJ1-1; 9 bases are shared with TRBD1. Germline CDR1 PRHDT, CDR2 FYEKMQ (reference sequence). The CDR3 has 16 amino acids. V shed 5 bases, J shed 1 base, and the junction held 8 bases outside the gene matches.

The chain uses TRBV29-1 and TRBJ1-4; unclear D gene. CDR3 size: 12 residues. Germline V gene data show CDR1 as SQVTM and CDR2 as ANQGSEA. The V end lost 4 bases, the J end lost 5 bases, and 8 bases lay between the germline ends. The CDR3 nucleotides are TGCAGCGTTGCTAGCGAAAATGAAAAACTGTTTTTT. Translating it yields CSVASENEKLFF.

The chain employs TRBV19 and TRBJ1-5, with D uncertain. CDR1 and CDR2 from the germline V gene are LNHDA and SQIVND (reference sequence). The CDR3 runs 15 residues. Trimming shortened V by 1 base and J by 7 bases, and 14 bases separated the two germline ends. This CDR3 reads CASSIGAGGPQPQHF. In DNA, the CDR3 is TGTGCCAGTAGTATAGGGGCGGGAGGTCCCCAGCCCCAGCATTTT. Full variable domain (missing parts from reference TRBV19 and TRBJ1-5): DGGITQSPKYLFRKEGQNVTLSCEQNLNHDAMYWYRQDPGQGLRLIYYSQIVNDFQKGDIAEGYSVSREKKESFPLTVTSAQKNPTAFYLCASSIGAGGPQPQHFGDGTRLSIL.

The chain employs TRBV10-3 and TRBJ1-2; 9 nucleotides line up with TRBD1. Per the germline V gene, CDR1 is ENHRY and CDR2 is SYGVKD. CDR3 length equals 14 residues. The V segment lost 3 bases and the J segment 8 bases; nucleotides outside the gene matches: 7. CDR3 sequence: CAISDGDRVRGYTF. CDR3 DNA: TGTGCCATCAGTGACGGGGACAGGGTGCGGGGCTACACCTTC.

This clone was seen a few times. DNA for the CDR3: TGTGCCAGCAGCTTAATTAGCGGGGGCGATTACGAGCAGTACTTC. It is translated as CASSLISGGDYEQYF. The chain recombines TRBV7-2 with TRBJ2-7, with 9 positions matching TRBD2. V lost 2 bases, J lost 4 bases, and 6 bases stayed unmatched. Germline V gives CDR1 SGHTA, CDR2 FQGNSA. This CDR3 is built from 15 residues.

This clone was detected only a few times. The chain uses TRBV7-9 and TRBJ1-5; 8 bases align to TRBD1. The CDR3 has 13 residues. V dropped 6 bases and J dropped 4; count of bases not matched to a gene: 2. Germline assignment: CDR1 SEHNR and CDR2 FQNEAQ (reference sequence). This CDR3 reads CASRRDRNQPQHF. CDR3 in DNA: TGTGCCAGCAGAAGGGACAGGAATCAGCCCCAGCATTTT. The full variable domain, rest sourced from reference TRBV7-9 and TRBJ1-5, is DTGVSQNPRHKITKRGQNVTFRCDPISEHNRLYWYRQTLGQGPEFLTYFQNEAQLEKSRLLSDRFSAERPKGSFSTLEIQRTEQGDSAMYLCASRRDRNQPQHFGDGTRLSIL.

This clone was found a few times. The chain combines TRBV9 with TRBJ2-1, with D perhaps TRBD2 (6 bases). The CDR3 is 15 residues long. Trimming stripped 0 bases from V and 9 bases from J, with 16 bases between. Germline CDR1 SGDLS, CDR2 YYNGEE. The CDR3 is CASSVGGMLGGEQFF. The CDR3 DNA sequence: TGTGCCAGCAGCGTAGGGGGAATGTTGGGGGGTGAGCAGTTCTTC.

In its sample, this clone was seen many times. This chain joins TRBV18 and TRBJ2-1; D unresolved. Germline V gene data show CDR1 as KGHSH and CDR2 as LQKENI. V was shortened by 0 bases and J by 5 bases, with 8 bases between the two germline ends. The CDR3 is made up of 14 amino acids. The CDR3 DNA reads as TGTGCCAGCTCACCACCCCGGGTGAACAATGAGCAGTTCTTC. Translated, it gives CASSPPRVNNEQFF.